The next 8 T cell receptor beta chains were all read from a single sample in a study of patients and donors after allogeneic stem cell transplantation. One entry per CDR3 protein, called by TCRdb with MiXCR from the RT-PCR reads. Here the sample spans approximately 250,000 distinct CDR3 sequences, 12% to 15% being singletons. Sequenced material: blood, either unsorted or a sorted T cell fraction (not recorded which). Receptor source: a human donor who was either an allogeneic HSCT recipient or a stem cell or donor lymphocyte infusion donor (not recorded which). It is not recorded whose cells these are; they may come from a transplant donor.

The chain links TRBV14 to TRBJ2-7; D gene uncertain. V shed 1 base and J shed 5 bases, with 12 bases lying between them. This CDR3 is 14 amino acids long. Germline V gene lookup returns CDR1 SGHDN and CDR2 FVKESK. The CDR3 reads CASSQVGFEDEQYF. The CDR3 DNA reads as TGTGCCAGCAGCCAAGTTGGGTTTGAGGACGAGCAGTACTTC. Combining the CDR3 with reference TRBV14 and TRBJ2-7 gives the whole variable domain EAGVTQFPSHSVIEKGQTVTLRCDPISGHDNLYWYRRVMGKEIKFLLHFVKESKQDESGMPNNRFLAERTGGTYSTLKVQPAELEDSGVYFCASSQVGFEDEQYFGPGTRLTVT.

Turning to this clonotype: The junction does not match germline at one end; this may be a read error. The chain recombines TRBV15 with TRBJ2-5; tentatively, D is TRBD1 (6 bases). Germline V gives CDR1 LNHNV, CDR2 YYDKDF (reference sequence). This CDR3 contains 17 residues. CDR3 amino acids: CSTSRGEGGRGEETQYF. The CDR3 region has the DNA TGTTCCACCAGCAGAGGGGAAGGAGGCAGGGGAGAGGAGACCCAGTACTTC. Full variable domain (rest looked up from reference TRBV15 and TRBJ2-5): DAMVIQNPRYQVTQFGKPVTLSCSQTLNHNVMYWYQQKSSQAPKLLFHYYDKDFNNEADTPDNFQSRRPNTSFCFLDIRSPGLGDTAMYLCSTSRGEGGRGEETQYFGPGTRLLVL.

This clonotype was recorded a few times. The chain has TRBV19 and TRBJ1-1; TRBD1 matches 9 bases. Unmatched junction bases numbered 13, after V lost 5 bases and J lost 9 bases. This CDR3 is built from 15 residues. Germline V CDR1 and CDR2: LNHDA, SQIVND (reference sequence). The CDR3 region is CASSEGINRGPQAFF. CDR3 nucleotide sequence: TGTGCCAGTAGTGAGGGGATCAACAGGGGGCCGCAAGCTTTCTTT.

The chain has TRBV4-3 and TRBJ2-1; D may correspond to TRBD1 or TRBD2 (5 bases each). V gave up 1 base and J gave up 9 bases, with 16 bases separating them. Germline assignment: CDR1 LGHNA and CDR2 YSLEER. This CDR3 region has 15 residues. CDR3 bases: TGCGCCAGCAGCCAAGTGGGCAGGGATGGGAGTGAGCAGTTCTTC. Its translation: CASSQVGRDGSEQFF.

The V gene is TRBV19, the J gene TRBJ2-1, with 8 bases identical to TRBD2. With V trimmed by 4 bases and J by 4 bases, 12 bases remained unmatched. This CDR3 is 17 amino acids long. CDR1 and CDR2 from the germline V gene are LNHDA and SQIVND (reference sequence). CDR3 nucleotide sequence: TGTGCCAGTAGTACCCTCACTAGCGGATTAACTTACAATGAGCAGTTCTTC. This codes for CASSTLTSGLTYNEQFF.

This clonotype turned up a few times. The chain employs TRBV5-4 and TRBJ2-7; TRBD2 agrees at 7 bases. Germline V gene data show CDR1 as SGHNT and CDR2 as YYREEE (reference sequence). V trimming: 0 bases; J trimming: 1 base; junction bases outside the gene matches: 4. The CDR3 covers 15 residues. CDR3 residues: CASSLDLAESYEQYF. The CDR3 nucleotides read TGTGCCAGCAGCTTGGACCTAGCGGAATCCTACGAGCAGTACTTC. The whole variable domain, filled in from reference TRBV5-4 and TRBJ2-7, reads ETGVTQSPTHLIKTRGQQVTLRCSSQSGHNTVSWYQQALGQGPQFIFQYYREEENGRGNFPPRFSGLQFPNYSSELNVNALELDDSALYLCASSLDLAESYEQYFGPGTRLTVT.

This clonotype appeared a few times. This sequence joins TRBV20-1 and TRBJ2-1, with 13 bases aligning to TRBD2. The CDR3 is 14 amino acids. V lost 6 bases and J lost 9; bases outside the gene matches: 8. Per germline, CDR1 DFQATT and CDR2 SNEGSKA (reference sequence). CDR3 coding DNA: TGCAGTGCGAAACTAGCGGGAGGGCCTGGTGAGCAGTTCTTC. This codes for CSAKLAGGPGEQFF.

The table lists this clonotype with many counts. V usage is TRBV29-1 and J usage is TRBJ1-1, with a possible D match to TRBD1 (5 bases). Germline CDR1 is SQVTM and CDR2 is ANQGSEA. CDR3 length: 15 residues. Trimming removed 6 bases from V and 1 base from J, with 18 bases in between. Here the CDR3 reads CSVTGHERGNTEAFF. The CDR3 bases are TGCAGCGTCACAGGACACGAACGGGGGAACACTGAAGCTTTCTTT.